This TCR beta chain was retrieved from a study of CD8 T cells in ankylosing spondylitis. Whole-study results and caveats: Blood of patients with ankylosing spondylitis appeared to be characterized by a TCR beta motif of eight highly homologous variants.

This clonotype has only a few counts. Antigen specificity is unknown. The CDR3 consists of 10 residues. Per germline, CDR1 SNHLY and CDR2 FYNNEI. The V end lost 4 bases, the J end lost 9 bases, and 4 bases lay between the germline ends. TCRdb re-derived calls from the 5' RACE reads in MiXCR, one entry per CDR3 protein. The sample lists approximately 540,000 distinct CDR3 sequences, roughly 13% occurring once. Sample: blood, either unsorted or a sorted T cell fraction (not recorded which). This chain connects TRBV2 to TRBJ2-1; no reliable D call. This TCR derives from a male donor with ankylosing spondylitis. CDR3 loop: CASSVGEQFF. The DNA for the CDR3 is TGTGCCAGCAGTGTAGGTGAGCAGTTCTTC.